Below, 27 T cell receptor beta chains from the same sample are listed, as sequenced in a study of cytomegalovirus exposure and HLA in healthy donors. PCR used 60 Vbeta primers and 13 Jbeta primers. Sequencing used immunoSEQ multiplex PCR; TCRdb keeps in-frame clones, though not all of them. The table records 130,000 to 150,000 clones, around three quarters of them present only once. The sequenced sample was PBMCs. Receptors were obtained from a man between 40 and 49 years old in good health and CMV-seronegative.

CDR3 DNA: TGTGCCAGTAGTCCAACGCGGTTGGGCTCCTACGAGCAGTACTTC. This translates into CASSPTRLGSYEQYF. The rearrangement uses TRBV19 and TRBJ2-7; D is undetermined. Germline values: CDR1 LNHDA, CDR2 SQIVND (reference sequence). Trimming left V 5 bases short and J 0 bases short, with 14 bases between. This CDR3 has 15 residues.

The chain has TRBV19 and TRBJ2-5, with 9 bases that match TRBD2. The CDR3 spans 16 residues. With V trimmed by 5 bases and J by 1 base, 8 bases remained unmatched. Germline V CDR1 and CDR2: LNHDA, SQIVND (reference sequence). CDR3 sequence reads: CASSAPQRGAQETQYF. The CDR3, as DNA: TGTGCCAGTAGTGCTCCTCAGCGGGGGGCCCAAGAGACCCAGTACTTC.

The genes are TRBV10-3 and TRBJ1-1; D possibly corresponds to TRBD1 (5 bases). Trimming shortened V by 0 bases and J by 8 bases, and 13 bases separated the two germline ends. Germline CDR1 is ENHRY and CDR2 is SYGVKD. The CDR3 is 14 amino acids. The CDR3 loop reads CAISESTAGDEAFF. The CDR3 DNA reads TGTGCCATCAGTGAGTCGACAGCCGGAGACGAAGCTTTCTTT.

V usage is TRBV5-1 and J usage is TRBJ1-4; D is possibly TRBD1 (6 bases). The CDR3 is 13 amino acids. CDR1 is SGHRS and CDR2 is YFSETQ in the germline V gene. Trimming removed 4 bases at V and 2 bases at J, with 6 bases between. CDR3 in DNA: TGCGCCAGCAGCACAGGGACTAATGAAAAACTGTTTTTT. Amino acid sequence: CASSTGTNEKLFF.

This clone was observed a handful of times. The rearrangement links TRBV28 to TRBJ1-1, with a weak D call TRBD1 (5 bases). The ends were cut back, 9 bases at V and 8 bases at J, with 13 bases in the middle. CDR3 length: 11 amino acids. In germline, CDR1 is MDHEN, CDR2 SYDVKM. The CDR3 loop reads CASGTGREAFF. CDR3 DNA sequence: TGTGCCAGTGGGACCGGGAGAGAAGCTTTCTTT. Drawing the rest from reference TRBV28 and TRBJ1-1, the complete variable domain is DVKVTQSSRYLVKRTGEKVFLECVQDMDHENMFWYRQDPGLGLRLIYFSYDVKMKEKGDIPEGYSVSREKKERFSLILESASTNQTSMYLCASGTGREAFFGQGTRLTVV.

J is TRBJ2-7 and V is TRBV30; D unclear. CDR3 length: 10 residues. Germline V lookup: CDR1 GTSNPN, CDR2 SVGIG (reference sequence). V was trimmed by 5 bases and J by 3 bases, leaving 5 bases between them. For the CDR3, the DNA is TGTGCCTGGGGCGGCTACGAGCAGTACTTC. It yields the protein CAWGGYEQYF.

The chain recombines TRBV30 with TRBJ1-1; D is unclear. V shed 2 bases and J shed 8 bases, with 12 bases lying between them. The CDR3 totals 12 residues. CDR1 and CDR2 (germline): GTSNPN, SVGIG (reference sequence). The DNA for the CDR3 is TGTGCCTGGAGTCCATACAGCTTGGAAGCTTTCTTT. Protein: CAWSPYSLEAFF.

The chain has TRBV11-1 and TRBJ2-7, with D perhaps matching TRBD2 (5 bases). Trimming pared 5 bases from V and 3 bases from J, leaving 14 bases between. Germline values: CDR1 SGHAT, CDR2 FQDESV (reference sequence). CDR3 length: 14 amino acids. CDR3 sequence (DNA): TGTGCCAGCAGCCAAGCCGGGATAATCTACGAGCAGTACTTC. Its protein is CASSQAGIIYEQYF.

The J gene is TRBJ1-4, the V gene TRBV30; 10 bases agree with TRBD1. The CDR3 is 14 amino acids. The V gene's germline CDR1 is GTSNPN and CDR2 SVGIG (reference sequence). The junction had 2 bases not matched to a gene; V was cut back by 3 bases and J by 4 bases. The CDR3 protein is CAWRTGGGNEKLFF. CDR3 DNA sequence: TGTGCCTGGAGGACAGGGGGCGGTAATGAAAAACTGTTTTTT.

The V gene is TRBV2, the J gene TRBJ2-7, with a tentative D call TRBD1 (6 bases). This CDR3 has 14 residues. Trimming took off 4 bases at V and 2 bases at J, with 12 bases between the two ends. Looked up from germline, CDR1 is SNHLY and CDR2 is FYNNEI. CDR3 nucleotides: TGTGCCAGCAGTGGACCACAGGGAGCCTACGAGCAGTACTTC. Its protein product is CASSGPQGAYEQYF.

CDR3 region: CASSLGPDYSNQPQHF. DNA of the CDR3: TGTGCCAGCAGTTTAGGGCCAGACTATAGCAATCAGCCCCAGCATTTT. The chain carries TRBV28 and TRBJ1-5; D remains unclear. The germline gives CDR1 MDHEN, CDR2 SYDVKM. The CDR3 is 16 amino acids. Trimming took off 2 bases at V and 0 bases at J, with 11 bases between the two ends.

The V gene is TRBV6-1, the J gene TRBJ2-7; D may be TRBD2 (5 bases). The CDR3 has 15 amino acids. Germline CDR1 MNHNS, CDR2 SASEGT. V was pared by 3 bases and J by 3 bases, with 15 bases between. The CDR3 loop is CASSDPPRGLYEQYF. For the CDR3, the DNA is TGTGCCAGCAGTGACCCCCCCCGCGGGCTCTACGAGCAGTACTTC.

CDR3 residues: CASSLEGAYYEQYF. The CDR3 region has the DNA TGCGCCAGCAGCTTGGAGGGGGCGTATTACGAGCAGTACTTC. The chain uses TRBV5-1 and TRBJ2-7, with 7 bases identical to TRBD1. V dropped 0 bases and J dropped 4; count of bases not matched to a gene: 4. Germline CDR1 is SGHRS and CDR2 is YFSETQ. The CDR3 runs 14 residues. Full variable domain (outside the CDR3, taken from reference TRBV5-1 and TRBJ2-7): KAGVTQTPRYLIKTRGQQVTLSCSPISGHRSVSWYQQTPGQGLQFLFEYFSETQRNKGNFPGRFSGRQFSNSRSEMNVSTLELGDSALYLCASSLEGAYYEQYFGPGTRLTVT.

The chain's CDR3 is CSAPGTGELFF. The DNA for the CDR3 is TGCAGTGCTCCGGGTACCGGGGAGCTGTTTTTT. This sequence joins TRBV20-1 and TRBJ2-2; no clear D gene. V lost 5 bases, J lost 5 bases, and 6 bases lay in between. CDR1 and CDR2 (germline): DFQATT, SNEGSKA (reference sequence). The CDR3 contains 11 residues.

V and J are TRBV5-6 and TRBJ2-7; 9 bases are a match to TRBD1. V lost 5 bases to trimming and J lost 2 bases; unmatched junction nucleotides: 8. The CDR3 covers 15 residues. Germline CDR1 SGHDT, CDR2 YYEEEE. The CDR3 DNA follows: TGTGCCAGCAGTATGGGGACAGGGTTCCCCTACGAGCAGTACTTC. This sequence encodes CASSMGTGFPYEQYF. The variable domain in full, completed from reference TRBV5-6 and TRBJ2-7, reads DAGVTQSPTHLIKTRGQQVTLRCSPKSGHDTVSWYQQALGQGPQFIFQYYEEEERQRGNFPDRFSGHQFPNYSSELNVNALLLGDSALYLCASSMGTGFPYEQYFGPGTRLTVT.

The chain links TRBV5-1 to TRBJ2-3; 8 bases fit TRBD1. The CDR3 runs to 15 residues. The J segment lost 4 bases and the V segment lost 4 bases, leaving 8 bases of the junction unmatched. Germline values: CDR1 SGHRS, CDR2 YFSETQ. DNA of the CDR3: TGCGCCAGCAGCGTTGCCGGACAGGGTCCAGATACGCAGTATTTT. Translation: CASSVAGQGPDTQYF. Together with reference TRBV5-1 and TRBJ2-3, the CDR3 gives the full variable domain: KAGVTQTPRYLIKTRGQQVTLSCSPISGHRSVSWYQQTPGQGLQFLFEYFSETQRNKGNFPGRFSGRQFSNSRSEMNVSTLELGDSALYLCASSVAGQGPDTQYFGPGTRLTVL.

The chain has TRBV10-3 and TRBJ2-1, with 7 bases identical to TRBD1. CDR1 and CDR2 (germline): ENHRY, SYGVKD. The CDR3 has 15 amino acids. V lost 10 bases and J lost 6; bases outside the gene matches: 15. CDR3 DNA sequence: TGTGCCACATCGGGAACTAGGGGGCCGGTCAATGAGCAGTTCTTC. Protein: CATSGTRGPVNEQFF.

The genes are TRBV6-5 and TRBJ1-2; 7 bases are shared with TRBD1. CDR3 size: 16 residues. Germline V gene data show CDR1 as MNHEY and CDR2 as SVGAGI. Germline trimming cut 0 bases from V and 6 bases from J; bases unmatched to any gene: 10. CDR3 in DNA: TGTGCCAGCAGTTACTCGACAACAGGGGTTGACCATGGCTACACCTTC. Translating gives CASSYSTTGVDHGYTF.

In DNA form, the CDR3 reads TGTGCCAGCAGCGCTCAGGACAGCTACGAGCAGTACTTC. Translating gives CASSAQDSYEQYF. This chain connects TRBV9 to TRBJ2-7, with a tentative D call TRBD1 (6 bases). The CDR3 sequence is 13 residues long. Per germline, CDR1 SGDLS and CDR2 YYNGEE. V dropped 3 bases and J dropped 3 bases, with 10 bases sitting between them.

The genes are TRBV29-1 and TRBJ2-3; D unresolved. Germline CDR1 SQVTM, CDR2 ANQGSEA. The CDR3 contains 15 residues. V lost 0 bases and J 2 bases, leaving 12 bases between the germline ends. The CDR3 coding sequence is TGCAGCGTTGAAGAGCCGACACGGTACACAGATACGCAGTATTTT. Translated: CSVEEPTRYTDTQYF.

The rearrangement uses TRBV18 and TRBJ1-5; the D gene is possibly TRBD1 (5 bases). This CDR3 has 15 residues. From germline, CDR1 is KGHSH and CDR2 LQKENI. V shed 3 bases and J shed 5 bases, with 14 bases lying between them. The CDR3 region is CASSPTGDRYQPQHF. CDR3 nucleotide sequence: TGTGCCAGCTCACCCACAGGCGACCGTTATCAGCCCCAGCATTTT.

This clone was observed once. The chain recombines TRBV2 with TRBJ2-7; the D is unclear. CDR1 SNHLY and CDR2 FYNNEI come from the germline V gene. There are 12 residues in the CDR3. Trimming shortened V by 4 bases and J by 6 bases, and 10 bases separated the two germline ends. As DNA, the CDR3 is TGTGCCAGCAGTGCTGGAGTCGGCGAGCAGTACTTC. Its protein is CASSAGVGEQYF.

This chain uses TRBV6-6 with TRBJ2-3; 11 bases map to TRBD1. Germline trimming cut 4 bases from V and 5 bases from J; bases unmatched to any gene: 8. This CDR3 contains 16 residues. Germline values: CDR1 MNHNY, CDR2 SVGAGI (reference sequence). The CDR3 loop is CASSSPDRGQVDTQYF. CDR3 sequence (DNA): TGTGCCAGCAGTTCCCCGGACAGGGGGCAAGTAGATACGCAGTATTTT.

CDR3 sequence (DNA): TGTGCCAGTAGCAAGGAGTTAGCGGGAGGCGCGAACACCGGGGAGCTGTTTTTT. Protein: CASSKELAGGANTGELFF. The chain links TRBV19 to TRBJ2-2, with 10 bases aligning to TRBD2. Per germline, CDR1 LNHDA and CDR2 SQIVND (reference sequence). V shed 6 bases, J shed 0 bases, and the junction held 10 bases outside the gene matches. The CDR3 runs to 18 residues.

The rearrangement links TRBV9 to TRBJ2-5; no reliable D call. The CDR3 extends over 14 amino acids. Germline V gene data show CDR1 as SGDLS and CDR2 as YYNGEE. V lost 0 bases and J 4 bases, leaving 10 bases between the germline ends. This CDR3 is CASSVGLDLETQYF. CDR3 in DNA: TGTGCCAGCAGCGTAGGGCTAGACCTAGAGACCCAGTACTTC.

The genes are TRBV6-1 and TRBJ1-5; 8 bases align to TRBD1. V trimming: 1 base; J trimming: 5 bases; junction bases outside the gene matches: 7. CDR1 and CDR2 (germline): MNHNS, SASEGT. The length of the CDR3 is 16 residues. CDR3 sequence: CASSEGLDRGDQPQHF. CDR3 coding DNA: TGTGCCAGCAGTGAAGGCCTTGACAGGGGCGATCAGCCCCAGCATTTT.

The chain combines TRBV18 with TRBJ2-2, with D possibly TRBD1 on 5 matching bases. Germline V gives CDR1 KGHSH, CDR2 LQKENI. This CDR3 contains 15 residues. V was cut by 1 base and J by 3 bases, with 9 bases left in between. Here the CDR3 DNA reads TGTGCCAGCTCACCACAGGGGCCGGACACCGGGGAGCTGTTTTTT. It translates to CASSPQGPDTGELFF.